These T cell receptor beta chains were read from a single sample in a study of blood T cell repertoires in COVID-19. Repertoires were generated with immunoSEQ multiplex PCR, while TCRdb's copy carries only in-frame clones and drops some. The sample has 100,000 to 150,000 clones; less than 80% are singletons. Sequenced input: peripheral blood. Receptors were obtained from a man aged 45-60 years with acute or convalescent COVID-19. The CDR3 runs from the conserved cysteine through the conserved F or W. The D gene is left open where the match is weak. Only some rows state a clone size, as once, few, many or a class for expanded clones.

J gene	D gene	V gene	clone size	CDR3 DNA	CDR3 protein
TRBJ2-1	TRBD2	TRBV3-1/TRBV3-2	.	TGTGCCAGCAGCCAAGATAGGTCGACTTCGAGCGGGGGGGCGAATGAGCAGTTCTTC	CASSQDRSTSSGGANEQFF
TRBJ2-1	TRBD2	TRBV12-3/TRBV12-4	once	TGTGCCAGCAGCCCCCTAGGGGCGGGAGGATTCTTC	CASSPLGAGGFF
TRBJ2-1	.	TRBV19	.	TGTGCCAGTAGTATCTGGGTCCGGACTCGCTCCTACAATGAGCAGTTCTTC	CASSIWVRTRSYNEQFF
TRBJ2-2	.	TRBV5-5	.	TGTGCCAGCAGCTTGGCAGGCCACCCCGGGGAGCTGTTTTTT	CASSLAGHPGELFF
TRBJ1-2	TRBD1	TRBV28	.	TGTGCCAGCAGGCGGGGGACAGGGCTTGACTATGGCTACACCTTC	CASRRGTGLDYGYTF
TRBJ2-7	TRBD2	TRBV2	few	TGTGCCAGCAGGTTCGAGCGGGGGCCGTCCTACGAGCAGTACTTC	CASRFERGPSYEQYF
TRBJ1-6	.	TRBV6-6	.	TGTGCCAGCAGCTACCGCCTCGTCGCAGGGTATTCACCCCTCCACTTT	CASSYRLVAGYSPLHF
TRBJ2-6	.	TRBV30	.	TGTGCCTGGAATATAGGGGCTGGGGCCAACGTCCTGACTTTC	CAWNIGAGANVLTF
TRBJ1-2	TRBD1	TRBV29-1	.	TGCAGCGTCGAGAAGACAGGGGGGAACCATGGCTACACCTTC	CSVEKTGGNHGYTF
TRBJ2-7	TRBD1	TRBV27	.	TGTGCCAGCAGTGTAGGACAGGGCTCCTACGAGCAGTACTTC	CASSVGQGSYEQYF
TRBJ2-3	TRBD2	TRBV7-3	.	TGTGCCAGCAGCCACGGGACTAGCGGGAACACAGATACGCAGTATTTT	CASSHGTSGNTDTQYF
TRBJ1-1	.	TRBV5-1	once	TGCGCCAGCAGCTTCACAGGGAACACTGAAGCTTTCTTT	CASSFTGNTEAFF
TRBJ2-5	TRBD2	TRBV5-1	.	TGCGCCAGCAGCCCGGGACTAGCGGCTCAGGAGACCCAGTACTTC	CASSPGLAAQETQYF
TRBJ2-1	TRBD2	TRBV5-1	.	TGCGCCAGCAGCCAAGGACTAGCGCTAAGCTCCTACAATGAGCAGTTCTTC	CASSQGLALSSYNEQFF
TRBJ1-4	TRBD1	TRBV7-2	.	TGTGCCAGCAGCCCACAGGGGGCGGGGGAAAAACTGTTTTTT	CASSPQGAGEKLFF
TRBJ1-5	.	TRBV5-1	few	TGCGCCAGCAGCTTAGGGGGTGGCGATCAGCCCCAGCATTTT	CASSLGGGDQPQHF
TRBJ1-2	.	TRBV27	.	TGTGCCAGCAGTTCCGTTCCGGGTTTTGTGCATGGCTACACCTTC	CASSSVPGFVHGYTF
TRBJ2-2	.	TRBV5-1	few	TGCGCCAGCAGCTTAGCCACCGGGGAGCTGTTTTTT	CASSLATGELFF
TRBJ2-7	TRBD1	TRBV7-9	.	TGTGCCAGCAGCTTGCGGGACAGGGGTTACGAGCAGTACTTC	CASSLRDRGYEQYF
TRBJ1-4	.	TRBV18	.	TGTGCCAGCTCACCCTCAGGCAATGAAAAACTGTTTTTT	CASSPSGNEKLFF
TRBJ2-5	TRBD2	TRBV19	.	TGTGCCAGTAGCAGATTAGCGGGAGGGAACTTGGAGACCCAGTACTTC	CASSRLAGGNLETQYF
TRBJ1-4	.	TRBV15	.	TGTGCCACCAGCAGTAATTTGGCAGAAAAACTGTTTTTT	CATSSNLAEKLFF
TRBJ2-7	TRBD2	TRBV7-2	.	TGTGCCAGCAGCTTAATATTTAGCGGGAGCTACGAGCAGTACTTC	CASSLIFSGSYEQYF
TRBJ1-2	TRBD1	TRBV6-5	.	TGTGCCAGCAGTAAACGGGACAGCTCCTATGGCTACACCTTC	CASSKRDSSYGYTF
TRBJ2-7	TRBD1	TRBV29-1	.	TGCAGCGTTGAAGAGACAGGGGGAGGGTACGAGCAGTACTTC	CSVEETGGGYEQYF
TRBJ1-1	TRBD1	TRBV7-2	.	TGTGCCAGCAGCTTAGCAGGGACAGGGGGTGAAGCTTTCTTT	CASSLAGTGGEAFF
TRBJ2-7	.	TRBV2	.	TGTGCCAGCCACCGGGACAAATCCTCCTACGAGCAGTACTTC	CASHRDKSSYEQYF
TRBJ2-1	TRBD2	TRBV7-9	.	TGTGCCAGCAGCGCCGGGACTAGCGGTGCCTACAATGAGCAGTTCTTC	CASSAGTSGAYNEQFF
TRBJ2-7	TRBD1	TRBV3-1/TRBV3-2	.	TGTGCCGATACCGGGACAGGGATCGAGCAGTACTTC	CADTGTGIEQYF
TRBJ1-6	.	TRBV2	once	TGTGCCAGCCGCGATGAGGGTAACTCCTATAATTCACCCCTCCACTTT	CASRDEGNSYNSPLHF
TRBJ2-3	TRBD2	TRBV11-2	.	TGTGCCAGCAGCTTAGAAGGGACGTATAGCGGGAGCACAGATACGCAGTATTTT	CASSLEGTYSGSTDTQYF
TRBJ2-1	.	TRBV19	medium-sized	TGTGCCAGTAGTATGCCCCCCGGGACCTACAATGAGCAGTTCTTC	CASSMPPGTYNEQFF
TRBJ1-1	.	TRBV12-3/TRBV12-4	.	TGTGCCAGCAGTTTCCAGGGGAACACTGAAGCTTTCTTT	CASSFQGNTEAFF